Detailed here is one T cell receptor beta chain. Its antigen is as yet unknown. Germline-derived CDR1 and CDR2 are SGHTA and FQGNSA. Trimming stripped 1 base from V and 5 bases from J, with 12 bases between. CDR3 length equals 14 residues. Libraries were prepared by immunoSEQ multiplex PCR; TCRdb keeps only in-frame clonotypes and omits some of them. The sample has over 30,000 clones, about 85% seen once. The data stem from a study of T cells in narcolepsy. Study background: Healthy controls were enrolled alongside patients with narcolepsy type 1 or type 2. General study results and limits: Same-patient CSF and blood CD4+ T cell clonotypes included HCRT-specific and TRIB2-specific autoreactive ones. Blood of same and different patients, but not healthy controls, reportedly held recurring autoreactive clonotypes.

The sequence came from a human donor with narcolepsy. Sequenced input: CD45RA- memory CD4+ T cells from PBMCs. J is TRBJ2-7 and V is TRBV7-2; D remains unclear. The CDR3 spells CASSLDPFGNEQYF. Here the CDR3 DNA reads TGTGCCAGCAGCTTAGATCCCTTCGGCAACGAGCAGTACTTC.